The next 4 T cell receptor beta chains were all read from a single sample in a study of vaccination effects on CD4 cells after COVID-19. Ahead of sequencing, the ViraFEST assay grew antigen-specific CD4+ T cells using viral peptide pools. When about ten days of culture had elapsed, CD4+ T cells were isolated. Vaccine administered to participants consisted of two doses of either BNT162b2 or mRNA-1273. Profiled with immunoSEQ multiplex PCR; TCRdb holds only in-frame clones, not every one. The table includes fewer than 80,000 clones, around 74% detected once. These receptors have no known antigen. Specimen: CD4+ T cells from PBMCs cultured with HCoV-229E spike peptides, collected after COVID-19 vaccination. The receptors here all came from a human donor who received a COVID-19 vaccine.

The rearrangement uses TRBV3-1 (or the pseudogene TRBV3-2) and TRBJ1-2; a weak D match, TRBD1 (5 bases). There are 13 residues in the CDR3. Trimming stripped 5 bases from V and 5 bases from J, with 12 bases between. Germline values: CDR1 LGHDT, CDR2 YNNKEL (reference sequence). CDR3 protein: CASSDSPGYGYTF. For the CDR3, the DNA is TGTGCCAGCAGCGACAGCCCAGGATATGGCTACACCTTC.

J is TRBJ2-3 and V is TRBV5-1; no firm D call. The CDR3 extends over 19 amino acids. The germline V and J ends were trimmed by 4 bases and 1 base, with 25 bases remaining between them. The V gene's germline CDR1 is SGHRS and CDR2 YFSETQ. The DNA of the CDR3 is TGCGCCAGCAGCGATTTACCCCCCCAATGGCAAACGGGCACAGATACGCAGTATTTT. Protein sequence: CASSDLPPQWQTGTDTQYF.

This clone occurred a few times. This sequence joins TRBV19 and TRBJ1-5; D gene uncertain. Trimming cost V 1 base and J 0 bases, with 7 bases left between them. This CDR3 contains 15 residues. CDR1 is LNHDA and CDR2 is SQIVND in the germline V gene (reference sequence). The CDR3 sequence is CASSIVGNSNQPQHF. DNA of the CDR3: TGTGCCAGTAGTATAGTCGGGAATAGCAATCAGCCCCAGCATTTT.

The chain links TRBV6-6 to TRBJ2-5; D uncertain. This CDR3 is built from 13 residues. Germline V gives CDR1 MNHNY, CDR2 SVGAGI (reference sequence). Trimming shortened V by 2 bases and J by 5 bases, and 9 bases separated the two germline ends. The CDR3 region has the DNA TGTGCCAGCAGTTACCCGGTTGGGGAGACCCAGTACTTC. This translates into CASSYPVGETQYF.